This T cell receptor beta chain emerged from a study of T-cell memory formation after mild COVID-19. The V gene's germline CDR1 is LGHNA and CDR2 YSLEER. Trimming stripped 3 bases from V and 3 bases from J, with 18 bases between. This CDR3 spans 16 amino acids. TCRdb independently ran MiXCR on the 5' RACE reads; one entry per CDR3 protein. Found here are approximately 440,000 distinct CDR3 sequences, around 20% of them singletons; the top ten hold roughly 8.4%. This clonotype was counted at least ten times. The receptor was derived from an adult woman who had mild COVID-19 (a few samples of this study predate the infection). Cell type and time point are not known. The chain uses TRBV4-3 and TRBJ2-7; D unresolved. The sequencing input was PBMCs or a T cell subset sorted from them (not recorded which). DNA of the CDR3: TGCGCCAGCAGCCAGTTTTCAGGCGGAGACGACTACGAGCAGTACTTC. Translated, it gives CASSQFSGGDDYEQYF.